This T cell receptor beta chain derives from a study of T cells after yellow fever vaccination. TCRdb itself ran the 5' RACE reads through MiXCR, one entry per CDR3 protein. The sample has hundreds of thousands of distinct CDR3 sequences; roughly 12% are singletons. General study results and limits: In FACS-sorted repertoires, abundant clonotypes from the bulk population could appear as contaminants. Faster peaking, at day 5 versus 15, marked a secondary response that was weaker.

Concerning this clonotype: Its antigen remains unidentified.

Here the sequenced sample was PBMCs, taken on the day of the yellow fever booster vaccination. This clonotype was obtained from a young man who received the YFV17D yellow fever vaccine.

The CDR3: CAWRKTGTGGSGELFF. Here the CDR3 DNA reads TGTGCCTGGAGGAAGACCGGGACAGGGGGCTCCGGGGAGCTGTTTTTT. The chain is built from TRBV30 and TRBJ2-2; TRBD1 matches 12 bases. Germline CDR1 is GTSNPN and CDR2 is SVGIG (reference sequence). J gave up 6 bases and V 3 bases, and 8 bases lay outside the gene matches. This CDR3 has 16 amino acids.